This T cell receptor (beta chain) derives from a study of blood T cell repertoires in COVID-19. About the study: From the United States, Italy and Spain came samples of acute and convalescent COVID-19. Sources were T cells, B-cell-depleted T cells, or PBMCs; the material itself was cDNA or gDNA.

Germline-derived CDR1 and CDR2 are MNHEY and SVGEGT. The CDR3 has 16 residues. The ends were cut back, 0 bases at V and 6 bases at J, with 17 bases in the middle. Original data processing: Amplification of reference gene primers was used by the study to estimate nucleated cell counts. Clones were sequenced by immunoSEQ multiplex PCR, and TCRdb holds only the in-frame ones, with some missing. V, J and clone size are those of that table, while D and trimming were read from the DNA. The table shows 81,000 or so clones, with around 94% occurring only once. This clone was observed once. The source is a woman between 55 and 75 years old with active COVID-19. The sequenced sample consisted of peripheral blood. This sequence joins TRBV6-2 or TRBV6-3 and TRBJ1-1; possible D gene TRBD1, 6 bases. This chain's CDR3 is CASSYSSGGGKSEAFF. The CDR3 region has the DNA TGTGCCAGCAGTTACTCGTCGGGGGGGGGCAAATCTGAAGCTTTCTTT.